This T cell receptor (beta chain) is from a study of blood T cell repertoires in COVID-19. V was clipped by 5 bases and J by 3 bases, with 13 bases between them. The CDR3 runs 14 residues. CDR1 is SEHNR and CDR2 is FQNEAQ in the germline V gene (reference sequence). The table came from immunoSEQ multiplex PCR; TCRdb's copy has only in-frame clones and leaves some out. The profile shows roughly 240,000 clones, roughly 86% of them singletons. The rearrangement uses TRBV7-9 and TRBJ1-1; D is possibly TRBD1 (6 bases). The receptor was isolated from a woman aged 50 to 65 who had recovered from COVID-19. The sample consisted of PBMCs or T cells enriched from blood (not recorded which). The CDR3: CASSETQGHTEAFF. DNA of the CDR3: TGTGCCAGCAGCGAGACTCAGGGGCACACTGAAGCTTTCTTT.